The 15 T cell receptor beta chains below were found in one sample sequenced in a study of shared clonotypes between healthy human individuals. The repertoire was sequenced with immunoSEQ multiplex PCR; TCRdb's copy has only in-frame clones and lacks some. This sample has about 2.4 million clones; 93% occur once, and the top ten carry around 0.37%. Sequencing was performed on naive CD4+ T cells from PBMCs. Subset specified: CD45RA+ positively selected. The receptors derive from a man younger than 35 in good health. Some clones in this sample may be carry-over from other donors' samples.

This sequence joins TRBV4-2 and TRBJ2-7; D is undetermined. V gave up 1 base and J gave up 5 bases, with 6 bases separating them. The CDR3 loop spans 12 amino acids. Per germline, CDR1 LGHNA and CDR2 YNFKEQ. The CDR3 DNA sequence: TGTGCCAGCAGCCAAGGTTACGACGAGCAGTACTTC. Translation gives CASSQGYDEQYF.

The chain combines TRBV27 with TRBJ1-1; D possibly corresponds to TRBD1 (5 bases). Germline loops: CDR1 MNHEY, CDR2 SMNVEV (reference sequence). The V and J ends lost 6 bases and 8 bases respectively, with 25 bases between them. This CDR3 spans 16 amino acids. DNA for the CDR3: TGTGCCAGCAGCTCATACGGGGCGACGTCGCATGGGGAAGCTTTCTTT. Translation: CASSSYGATSHGEAFF.

The chain combines TRBV19 with TRBJ1-4; D perhaps matches TRBD1 (5 bases). Germline CDR1 reads LNHDA; CDR2 reads SQIVND (reference sequence). The CDR3 loop spans 14 amino acids. V was cut by 4 bases and J by 6 bases, with 12 bases left in between. DNA of the CDR3: TGTGCCAGTAGTACGCTGGGGGGTTATGAAAAACTGTTTTTT. Protein sequence: CASSTLGGYEKLFF.

V usage is TRBV28 and J usage is TRBJ1-2; 9 positions agree with TRBD1. Trimming took 6 bases from V and 2 from J; bases not matched to a gene: 16. Looked up from germline, CDR1 is MDHEN and CDR2 is SYDVKM. This CDR3 spans 18 amino acids. The CDR3 DNA reads as TGTGCCAGCAGCTCTTTAGGGACAGGGATATCCCCAAACTATGGCTACACCTTC. This encodes CASSSLGTGISPNYGYTF.

The chain has TRBV6-4 and TRBJ1-2, with 7 bases lining up with TRBD1. V shed 4 bases and J 5 bases; nucleotides not matched to a gene: 7. CDR3 length: 14 amino acids. Germline V gene sequence: CDR1 MRHNA, CDR2 SNTAGT. CDR3 region: CASSATGKGYGYTF. The DNA of the CDR3 is TGTGCCAGCAGTGCGACAGGGAAGGGGTATGGCTACACCTTC.

The CDR3 reads CASSEAVRAPGELFF. In DNA form, the CDR3 reads TGTGCCAGCAGTGAAGCCGTAAGGGCGCCCGGGGAGCTGTTTTTT. This chain joins TRBV2 and TRBJ2-2; D is uncertain. Germline V CDR1 and CDR2: SNHLY, FYNNEI. CDR3 size: 15 residues. V lost 0 bases and J lost 6, with 11 bases in between.

This chain uses TRBV7-9 with TRBJ1-1, with TRBD1 matching over 8 bases. J lost 4 bases, V lost 5 bases, and 9 bases had no gene match. Germline V gene data show CDR1 as SEHNR and CDR2 as FQNEAQ (reference sequence). The CDR3 covers 15 residues. The CDR3 here is CASSPDRAGTTEAFF. CDR3 sequence (DNA): TGTGCCAGCAGCCCGGACAGGGCGGGTACCACTGAAGCTTTCTTT.

This clone was detected once. This chain links TRBV10-3 with TRBJ2-7; 13 bases line up with TRBD2. The CDR3 spans 15 residues. Germline values: CDR1 ENHRY, CDR2 SYGVKD. J lost 7 bases, V lost 5 bases, and 8 bases had no gene match. The CDR3 loop reads CAISTGLAGVGEQYF. The CDR3 nucleotides are TGTGCCATCAGTACTGGACTAGCGGGAGTCGGGGAGCAGTACTTC.

This rearrangement joins TRBV7-3 to TRBJ2-2; D might be TRBD1 (5 bases). The germline V and J ends were trimmed by 7 bases and 0 bases, with 9 bases remaining between them. Germline V gene data show CDR1 as SGHTA and CDR2 as FQGTGA. The CDR3 totals 14 residues. Written as DNA, the CDR3 is TGTGCCAGCACCAAGACAGCGAACACCGGGGAGCTGTTTTTT. It specifies CASTKTANTGELFF.

About this clone itself: The same CDR3 can be traced to other DNA sequences in this sample. CDR3 nucleotide sequence: TGTGCCAGCAGCGTAGGACAGAGCAATCAGCCCCAGCATTTT. This translates into CASSVGQSNQPQHF. The chain links TRBV9 to TRBJ1-5, with D possibly being TRBD1 (5 bases). V lost 0 bases, J lost 1 base, and 5 bases lay in between. The CDR3 runs to 14 residues. Germline CDR1 SGDLS, CDR2 YYNGEE.

V and J are TRBV18 and TRBJ2-1; tentatively, D is TRBD1 (7 bases). The CDR3 runs 16 residues. Germline V gives CDR1 KGHSH, CDR2 LQKENI. V shed 2 bases and J shed 11 bases, with 22 bases lying between them. CDR3 sequence (DNA): TGTGCCAGCTCACCAGAGACAGGGACTGCGAGCACCCAGCAGTTCTTC. Its protein product is CASSPETGTASTQQFF.

The chain carries TRBV28 and TRBJ1-6; a possible D gene is TRBD1 (5 bases). V was trimmed by 8 bases and J by 7 bases, leaving 18 bases between them. CDR3 length: 15 residues. Germline V gene sequence: CDR1 MDHEN, CDR2 SYDVKM. In DNA form, the CDR3 reads TGTGCCAGCCACTTCGCGGCAGGGAGGAATTCACCCCTCCACTTT. It codes for CASHFAAGRNSPLHF.

This chain connects TRBV7-2 to TRBJ2-2, with D possibly matching TRBD1 (5 bases). Trimming pared 1 base from V and 3 bases from J, leaving 6 bases between. Germline V gene lookup returns CDR1 SGHTA and CDR2 FQGNSA. The CDR3 is made up of 14 amino acids. The CDR3 protein is CASSLGQHTGELFF. CDR3 bases: TGTGCCAGCAGCTTAGGACAGCACACCGGGGAGCTGTTTTTT.

The CDR3 region has the DNA TGCAGCGTTGAAGCGAGGCTCAGGGATGACACTGAAGCTTTCTTT. Protein: CSVEARLRDDTEAFF. The rearrangement joins TRBV29-1 to TRBJ1-1, with TRBD1 as a possible D gene (5 bases). Trimming cost V 1 base and J 3 bases, with 15 bases left between them. This CDR3 is built from 15 residues. Germline V CDR1 and CDR2: SQVTM, ANQGSEA.

This clone was seen only a few times. The identical CDR3 is also encoded by other nucleotide sequences in the sample. J is TRBJ2-3 and V is TRBV7-9; 8 bases map to TRBD1. The germline V gene has CDR1 SEHNR and CDR2 FQNEAQ (reference sequence). This CDR3 region has 14 residues. V was pared by 6 bases and J by 3 bases, with 5 bases of the junction left unmatched. This CDR3 reads CASSLDRVTDTQYF. CDR3 DNA: TGTGCCAGCAGTTTGGACAGGGTTACAGATACGCAGTATTTT.